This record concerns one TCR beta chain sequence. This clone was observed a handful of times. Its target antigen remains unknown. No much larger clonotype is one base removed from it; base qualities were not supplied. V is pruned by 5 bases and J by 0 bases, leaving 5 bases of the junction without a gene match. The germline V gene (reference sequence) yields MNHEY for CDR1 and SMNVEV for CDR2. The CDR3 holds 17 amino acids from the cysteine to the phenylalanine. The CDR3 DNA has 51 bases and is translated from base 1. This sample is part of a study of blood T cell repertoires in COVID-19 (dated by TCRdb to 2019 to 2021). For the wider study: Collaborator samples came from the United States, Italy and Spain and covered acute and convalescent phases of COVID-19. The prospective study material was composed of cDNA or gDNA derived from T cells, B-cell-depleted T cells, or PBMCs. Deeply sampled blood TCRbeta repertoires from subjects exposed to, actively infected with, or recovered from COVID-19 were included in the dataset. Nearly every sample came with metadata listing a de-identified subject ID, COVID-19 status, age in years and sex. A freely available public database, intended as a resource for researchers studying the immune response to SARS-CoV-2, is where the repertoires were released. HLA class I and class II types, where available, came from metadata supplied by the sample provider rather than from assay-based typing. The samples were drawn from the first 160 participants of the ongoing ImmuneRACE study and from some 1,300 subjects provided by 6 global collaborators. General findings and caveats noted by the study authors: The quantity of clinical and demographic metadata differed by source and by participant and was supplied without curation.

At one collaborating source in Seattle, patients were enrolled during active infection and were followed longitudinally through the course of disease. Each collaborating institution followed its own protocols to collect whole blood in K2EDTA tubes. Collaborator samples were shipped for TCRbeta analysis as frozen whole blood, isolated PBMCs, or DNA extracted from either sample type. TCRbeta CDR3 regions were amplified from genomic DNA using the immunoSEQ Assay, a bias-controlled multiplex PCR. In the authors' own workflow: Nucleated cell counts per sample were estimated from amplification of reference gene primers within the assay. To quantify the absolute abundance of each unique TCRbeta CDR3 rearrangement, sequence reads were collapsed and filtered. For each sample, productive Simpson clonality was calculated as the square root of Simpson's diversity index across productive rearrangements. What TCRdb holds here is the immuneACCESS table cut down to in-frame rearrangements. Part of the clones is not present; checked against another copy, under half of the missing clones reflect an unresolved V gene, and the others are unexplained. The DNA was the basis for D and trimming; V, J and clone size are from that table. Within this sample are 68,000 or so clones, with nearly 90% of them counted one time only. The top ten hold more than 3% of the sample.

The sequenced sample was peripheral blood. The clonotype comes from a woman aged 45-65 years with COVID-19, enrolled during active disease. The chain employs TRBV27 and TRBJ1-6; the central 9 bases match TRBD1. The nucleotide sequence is TGTGCCAGCAGTCCGGGGACAGGGAGCTCCTATAATTCACCCCTCCACTTT. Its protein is CASSPGTGSSYNSPLHF.